This T cell receptor beta chain stems from a study of CD8 T cells in Susac syndrome. This clonotype was counted once. Reverse transcription of about 0.5 to 1 ug RNA used random hexamers. With immunoSEQ multiplex PCR, TCR beta CDR3 was amplified across 54 Vbeta and 13 Jbeta. TCRdb passed the immunoSEQ multiplex PCR reads through MiXCR, listing each CDR3 protein once. This table holds about 150,000 distinct CDR3 sequences, around 95% found once. Looked up from germline, CDR1 is MGHRA and CDR2 is YSYEKL. V lost 0 bases and J 1 base, leaving 15 bases between the germline ends. The CDR3 consists of 18 residues. Sequencing targeted TCR beta in blood CD8+ and CD4+ T cells.

The chain uses TRBV4-1 and TRBJ2-2; perhaps TRBD1 as D (7 bases). This clonotype was obtained from a human donor with multiple sclerosis. Sequencing was performed on CD8+ T cells from PBMCs. The CDR3, as DNA: TGCGCCAGCAGCCAAGATCCCTCAGGGGGAGGGAACACCGGGGAGCTGTTTTTT. Translating gives CASSQDPSGGGNTGELFF.